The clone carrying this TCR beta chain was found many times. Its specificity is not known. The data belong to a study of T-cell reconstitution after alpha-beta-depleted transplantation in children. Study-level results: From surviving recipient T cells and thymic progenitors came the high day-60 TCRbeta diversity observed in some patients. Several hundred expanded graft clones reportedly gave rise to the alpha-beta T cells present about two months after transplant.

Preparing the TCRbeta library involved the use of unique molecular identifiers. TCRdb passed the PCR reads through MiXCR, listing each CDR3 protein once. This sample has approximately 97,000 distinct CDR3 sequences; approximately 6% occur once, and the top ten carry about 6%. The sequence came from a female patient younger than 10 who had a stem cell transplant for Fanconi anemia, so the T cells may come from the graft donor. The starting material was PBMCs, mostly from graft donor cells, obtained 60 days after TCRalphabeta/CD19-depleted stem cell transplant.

The CDR3 nucleotides are TGTGCCAGCAGCTTACACAGGGGACAAGGGCCCCAGTACTTC. It specifies CASSLHRGQGPQYF. V gene TRBV7-8 combines with J gene TRBJ2-5; 7 positions match TRBD1. The CDR3 totals 14 residues. Germline CDR1 reads SGHVS; CDR2 reads FQNEAQ. The trim removed 2 bases at V and 9 bases at J, leaving 9 bases unmatched.